A selection of T cell receptor beta chains follows, all from one sample in a study of PD-L1 blockade in urothelial cancer. Only in-frame clones appear in the TCRdb table, and some are missing; sequencing was by immunoSEQ multiplex PCR. The data show 38,000 or so clones, around 80% seen once. The sample in question was PBMCs, obtained around atezolizumab (anti-PD-L1) treatment. Source of these receptors: a man aged 55 to 70 with urothelial cancer. CDR3s include the opening cysteine and the closing phenylalanine or tryptophan. The D gene is left open where the match is weak. Clone sizes are given selectively: once, few, many, or a class where the clone is expanded.

clone_size	d_call	j_call	v_call	cdr3_aa	cdr3_nt
-	-	TRBJ2-3	TRBV5-1	CASSLGAYTDTQYF	TGCGCCAGCAGCTTGGGGGCCTACACAGATACGCAGTATTTT
-	-	TRBJ1-2	TRBV4-1	CASSQEIGVYGYTF	TGCGCCAGCAGCCAAGAAATAGGGGTCTATGGCTACACCTTC
-	-	TRBJ2-1	TRBV2	CASSETSNEQFF	TGTGCCAGCAGTGAAACCAGTAATGAGCAGTTCTTC
-	TRBD1	TRBJ2-5	TRBV28	CASTLTGGWETQYF	TGTGCCAGCACCCTAACAGGGGGGTGGGAGACCCAGTACTTC
-	-	TRBJ2-3	TRBV27	CASSPAQGIGSDTQYF	TGTGCCAGCAGTCCAGCCCAGGGGATTGGTTCAGATACGCAGTATTTT
-	-	TRBJ2-3	TRBV5-1	CASSQGRWGGDTDTQYF	TGCGCCAGCAGCCAGGGGCGTTGGGGGGGAGACACAGATACGCAGTATTTT
-	-	TRBJ1-1	TRBV5-6	CASSSWAASNTEAFF	TGTGCCAGCAGCTCATGGGCAGCCTCGAACACTGAAGCTTTCTTT
-	-	TRBJ1-4	TRBV12-2	CASRQGGPNEKLFF	TGTGCAAGTCGCCAAGGGGGCCCTAATGAAAAACTGTTTTTT
once	-	TRBJ1-5	TRBV11-3	CASSLRGAGDRNQPQHF	TGTGCCAGCAGCCTTCGGGGGGCCGGTGACAGAAATCAGCCCCAGCATTTT
-	TRBD1	TRBJ1-4	TRBV11-2	CASSLGGTDYRNEKLFF	TGTGCCAGCAGCTTAGGGGGGACAGACTATAGGAATGAAAAACTGTTTTTT
-	TRBD1	TRBJ1-1	TRBV29-1	CSAGQGSKTEAFF	TGCAGCGCTGGACAGGGTTCGAAAACTGAAGCTTTCTTT
-	TRBD1	TRBJ2-2	TRBV4-3	CASSQDQGAAGELFF	TGCGCCAGCAGCCAAGATCAGGGGGCGGCCGGGGAGCTGTTTTTT
-	-	TRBJ1-5	TRBV4-2	CASSQVGGATSQPQHF	TGTGCCAGCAGCCAAGTTGGGGGCGCAACTTCGCAGCCCCAGCATTTT
-	-	TRBJ2-7	TRBV18	CASSPSGSYEQYF	TGTGCCAGCTCACCAAGCGGTAGCTACGAGCAGTACTTC
-	-	TRBJ1-2	TRBV7-9	CASSLEIRGASGYTF	TGTGCCAGCAGCTTGGAGATACGTGGGGCGTCTGGCTACACCTTC
-	-	TRBJ2-7	TRBV10-3	CAISDQGVYEQYF	TGTGCCATCAGTGACCAGGGTGTTTACGAGCAGTACTTC
-	-	TRBJ2-5	TRBV28	CASRGREGYQETQYF	TGTGCCAGCAGGGGGCGGGAAGGGTATCAAGAGACCCAGTACTTC
-	-	TRBJ1-4	TRBV18	CASSPRSGVNEKLFF	TGTGCCAGCTCTCCTCGGTCCGGGGTGAATGAAAAACTGTTTTTT
-	-	TRBJ1-4	TRBV6-5	CASSPSRVEKLFF	TGTGCCAGCAGTCCGTCTCGGGTTGAAAAACTGTTTTTT
-	-	TRBJ1-1	TRBV29-1	CSVDRATEAFF	TGCAGCGTTGACAGGGCCACTGAAGCTTTCTTT
once	-	TRBJ1-4	TRBV19	CASSERTAEKLFF	TGTGCCAGTTCAGAACGGACAGCTGAAAAACTGTTTTTT
-	-	TRBJ2-1	TRBV25-1	CASSEYAENEQFF	TGTGCCAGCAGTGAATATGCGGAGAATGAGCAGTTCTTC
-	-	TRBJ1-2	TRBV28	CASSSLLSPAGYTF	TGTGCCAGCAGTTCCCTTCTATCCCCTGCTGGCTACACCTTC
few	-	TRBJ2-1	TRBV15	CATSREGQDEQFF	TGTGCCACCAGCAGAGAGGGCCAGGATGAGCAGTTCTTC
few	-	TRBJ1-2	TRBV28	CASSFPGTNFGYTF	TGTGCCAGCAGTTTCCCCGGGACAAACTTTGGCTACACCTTC
-	TRBD2	TRBJ2-1	TRBV5-4	CASSFGTSVYNEQFF	TGTGCCAGCAGCTTTGGGACTAGCGTCTACAATGAGCAGTTCTTC
once	-	TRBJ2-7	TRBV6-6	CASRATASSYEQYF	TGTGCCAGCAGGGCGACAGCTAGCTCCTACGAGCAGTACTTC